The following is a T cell receptor (beta chain) sequence with its context. This clone came up many times. It has no known antigen specificity. There are no base qualities to consult, and no much larger clone falls within one base. The data were taken from a study of T cell responses to AZD1222 COVID-19 vaccine (dated by TCRdb to the early 2020s). In terms of the full investigation: AZD1222 recipients whose second dose came at about 4 weeks and those whose second dose came at about 12 weeks were combined into one group, since spike-specific TCR depth and breadth did not differ between the two schedules. A total of 230 to 250 trial participants underwent TCR sequencing, of whom approximately 210 received two doses of AZD1222 and some 26 received two doses of the MenACWY control vaccine. Trial participants were enrolled into age subgroups of 18-55, 56-69 and 70-plus years, which contained approximately 150, 28 and 58 TCR-sequenced participants, respectively. Points the paper makes about the study in general: Conclusions about previously exposed vaccinees are limited, since just five to seven AZD1222 recipients were seropositive for SARS-CoV-2 at baseline. Epitopes outside the regions mutated in the B.1.351 and B.1.1.7 variants were reportedly recognized by nearly half of the unique spike-specific TCRs. The whole spike protein was spanned by vaccine-associated CD4 TCRs, and dominant responses were seen in regions 160-218 and 743-854. Participants were mostly white British and included more females than males, and it was suggested by the authors that clonal diversity may have been underestimated. Because no samples from the day 14 peak response were available, repertoires could be characterized only after the peak T cell response. A significant rise in spike-specific TCR breadth and depth was observed after two AZD1222 doses relative to day 0 and relative to MenACWY recipients. In the small 56-69-year group, the increase in depth fell short of significance, most likely because of low power.

The CDR3 regions of human TCRbeta chains were analyzed by immunosequencing. In the authors' own workflow: TCRs in the repertoires were compared against a reference library of SARS-CoV-2-specific TCRs that had been generated with the MIRA antigen-specificity platform. Breadth meant the fraction of unique TCRs that were SARS-CoV-2-associated, whereas depth meant the fraction of total T cells that were SARS-CoV-2-associated. Using the MIRA data, each spike-specific TCR was mapped to the spike region that the TCR reacts to and placed in a CD4 or CD8 class. Log10-transformed breadth and depth values were compared by one-way ANOVA with Sidak's multiple comparisons tests. Here the immuneACCESS table is served through TCRdb, limited to in-frame sequences with V and J called. Missing clones are a known gap in these copies; in checked studies unresolved V genes cover under half, and the rest lacks a known reason. V, J and clone size are taken as reported in that table, and D and trimming were inferred from the DNA itself. The sample has over 100,000 clones on record, over 75% of them singletons. 20% to 25% of the sample comes from the top ten.

The sample's time point label, in plain terms: baseline before first vaccination. Samples from vaccinated people were obtained from the UK trials COV001 and COV002, which included a single-blind randomized controlled phase 2/3 trial of AZD1222 (ChAdOx1 nCoV-19) in healthy adults. Trial participant PBMC samples were collected at day 0 and day 28 after the second dose for TCRbeta chain sequencing. The CDR3 sequence holds 13 residues, the cysteine and phenylalanine included. Here the CDR3 DNA is all that survives: 39 bases in frame from base 1. The germline ends are 13 bases apart after V is trimmed by 7 bases and J by 5 bases. CDR1 and CDR2 (KGHDR, SFDVKD) derive from the germline V gene.

The sequencing used peripheral blood, collected on day 0 of AZD1222 vaccination. The V and J segments used are TRBV24-1 and TRBJ1-2; the D gene remains uncertain. The TCR was taken from an adult in good health. The nucleotides read TGTGCCACCAGCACAGACACTATGTATGGCTACACCTTC. It translates as CATSTDTMYGYTF.